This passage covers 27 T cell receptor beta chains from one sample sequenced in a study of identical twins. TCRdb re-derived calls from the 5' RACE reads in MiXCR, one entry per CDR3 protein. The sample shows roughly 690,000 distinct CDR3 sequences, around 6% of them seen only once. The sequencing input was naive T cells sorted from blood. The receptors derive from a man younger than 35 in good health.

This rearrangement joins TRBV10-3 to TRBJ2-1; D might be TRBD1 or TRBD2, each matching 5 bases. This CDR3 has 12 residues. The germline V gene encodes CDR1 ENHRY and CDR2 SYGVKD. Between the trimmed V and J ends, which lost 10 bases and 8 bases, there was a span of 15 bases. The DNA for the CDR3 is TGTGCCACTCTAGCCCTAGGGGATGAGCAGTTCTTC. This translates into CATLALGDEQFF.

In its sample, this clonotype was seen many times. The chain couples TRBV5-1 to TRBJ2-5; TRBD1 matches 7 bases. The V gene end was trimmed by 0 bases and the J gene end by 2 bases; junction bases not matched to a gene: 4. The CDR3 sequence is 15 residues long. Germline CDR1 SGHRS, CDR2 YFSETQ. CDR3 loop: CASSLGTGRQETQYF. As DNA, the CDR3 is TGCGCCAGCAGCTTGGGGACAGGACGGCAAGAGACCCAGTACTTC.

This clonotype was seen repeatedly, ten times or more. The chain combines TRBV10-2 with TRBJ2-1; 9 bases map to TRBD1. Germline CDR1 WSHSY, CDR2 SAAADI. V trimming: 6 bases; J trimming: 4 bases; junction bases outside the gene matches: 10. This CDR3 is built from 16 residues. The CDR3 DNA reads TGCGCCAGCAGGAGAAGGACAGGGGCGTCATACAATGAGCAGTTCTTC. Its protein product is CASRRRTGASYNEQFF.

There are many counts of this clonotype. CDR3 DNA sequence: TGTGCCAGCAGTTACGGGACGTTATACCCCTACGAGCAGTACTTC. Its translation: CASSYGTLYPYEQYF. This sequence joins TRBV6-2 or TRBV6-3 and TRBJ2-7; tentatively, D is TRBD1 or TRBD2 (5 bases each). The CDR3 has 15 amino acids. Trimming removed 2 bases at V and 2 bases at J, with 13 bases between. Germline CDR1 and CDR2: MNHEY and SVGEGT.

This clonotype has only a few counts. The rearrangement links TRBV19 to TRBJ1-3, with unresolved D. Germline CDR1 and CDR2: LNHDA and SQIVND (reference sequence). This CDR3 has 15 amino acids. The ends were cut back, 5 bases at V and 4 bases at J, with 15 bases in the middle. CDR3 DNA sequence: TGTGCCAGTAGTCCTACAGTTGATAACGGAAACACCATATATTTT. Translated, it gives CASSPTVDNGNTIYF. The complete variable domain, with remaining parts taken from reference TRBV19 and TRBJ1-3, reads DGGITQSPKYLFRKEGQNVTLSCEQNLNHDAMYWYRQDPGQGLRLIYYSQIVNDFQKGDIAEGYSVSREKKESFPLTVTSAQKNPTAFYLCASSPTVDNGNTIYFGEGSWLTVV.

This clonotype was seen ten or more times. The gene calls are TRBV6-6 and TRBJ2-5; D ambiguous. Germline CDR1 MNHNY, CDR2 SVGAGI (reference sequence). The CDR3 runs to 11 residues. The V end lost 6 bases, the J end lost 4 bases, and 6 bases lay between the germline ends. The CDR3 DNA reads TGTGCCAGCAGCCAAATAGAGACCCAGTACTTC. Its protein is CASSQIETQYF.

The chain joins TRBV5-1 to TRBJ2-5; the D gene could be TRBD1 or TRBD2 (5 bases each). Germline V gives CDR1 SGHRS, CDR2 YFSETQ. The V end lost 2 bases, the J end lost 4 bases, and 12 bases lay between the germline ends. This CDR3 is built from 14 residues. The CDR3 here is CASSFRGAGETQYF. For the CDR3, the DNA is TGCGCCAGCAGCTTTCGAGGGGCGGGAGAGACCCAGTACTTC. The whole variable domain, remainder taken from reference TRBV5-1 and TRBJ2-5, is KAGVTQTPRYLIKTRGQQVTLSCSPISGHRSVSWYQQTPGQGLQFLFEYFSETQRNKGNFPGRFSGRQFSNSRSEMNVSTLELGDSALYLCASSFRGAGETQYFGPGTRLLVL.

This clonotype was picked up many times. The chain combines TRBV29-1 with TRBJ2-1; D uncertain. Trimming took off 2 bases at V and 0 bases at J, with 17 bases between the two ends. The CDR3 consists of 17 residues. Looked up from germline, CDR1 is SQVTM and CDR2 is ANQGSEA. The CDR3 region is CSVEMARSLSSYNEQFF. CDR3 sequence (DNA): TGCAGCGTTGAAATGGCTCGGTCACTGAGCTCCTACAATGAGCAGTTCTTC.

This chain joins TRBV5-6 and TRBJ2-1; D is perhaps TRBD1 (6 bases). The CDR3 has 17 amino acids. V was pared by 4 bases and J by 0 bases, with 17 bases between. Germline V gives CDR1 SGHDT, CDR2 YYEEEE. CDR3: CASSPFLDSHSYNEQFF. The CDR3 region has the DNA TGTGCCAGCAGCCCCTTCCTGGACAGCCACTCCTACAATGAGCAGTTCTTC.

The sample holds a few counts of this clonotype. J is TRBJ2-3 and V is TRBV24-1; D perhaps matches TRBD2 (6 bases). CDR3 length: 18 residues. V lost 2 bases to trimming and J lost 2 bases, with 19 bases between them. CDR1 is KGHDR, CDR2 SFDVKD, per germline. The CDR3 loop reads CATSDSVTVGRVTDTQYF. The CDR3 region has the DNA TGTGCCACCAGTGATTCGGTGACAGTCGGGAGAGTCACAGATACGCAGTATTTT.

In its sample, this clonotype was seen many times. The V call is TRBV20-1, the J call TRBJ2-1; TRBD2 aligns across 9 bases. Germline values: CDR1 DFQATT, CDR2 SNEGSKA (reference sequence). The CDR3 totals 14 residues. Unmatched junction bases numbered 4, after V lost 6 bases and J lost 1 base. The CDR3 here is CSARLAVSYNEQFF. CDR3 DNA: TGCAGTGCGAGACTAGCGGTTTCCTACAATGAGCAGTTCTTC.

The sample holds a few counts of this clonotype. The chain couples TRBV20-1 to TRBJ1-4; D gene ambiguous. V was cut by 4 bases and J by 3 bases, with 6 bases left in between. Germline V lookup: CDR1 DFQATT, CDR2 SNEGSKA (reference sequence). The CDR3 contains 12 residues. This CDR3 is CSATGSNEKLFF. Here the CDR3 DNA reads TGCAGTGCTACTGGGTCTAATGAAAAACTGTTTTTT.

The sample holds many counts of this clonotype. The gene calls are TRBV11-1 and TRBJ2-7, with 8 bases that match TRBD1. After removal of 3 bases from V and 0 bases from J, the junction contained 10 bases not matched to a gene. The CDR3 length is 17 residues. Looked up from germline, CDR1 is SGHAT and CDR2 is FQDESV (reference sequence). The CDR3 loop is CASSFRRADRDSYEQYF. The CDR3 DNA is TGTGCCAGCAGCTTTAGGCGTGCGGACAGGGACTCCTACGAGCAGTACTTC. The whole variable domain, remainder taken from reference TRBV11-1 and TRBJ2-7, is EAEVAQSPRYKITEKSQAVAFWCDPISGHATLYWYRQILGQGPELLVQFQDESVVDDSQLPKDRFSAERLKGVDSTLKIQPAELGDSAMYLCASSFRRADRDSYEQYFGPGTRLTVT.

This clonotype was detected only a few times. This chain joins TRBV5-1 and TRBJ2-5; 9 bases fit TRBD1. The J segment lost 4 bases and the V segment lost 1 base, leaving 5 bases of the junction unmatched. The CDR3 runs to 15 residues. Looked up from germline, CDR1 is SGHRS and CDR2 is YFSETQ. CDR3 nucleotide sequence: TGCGCCAGCAGCTTGACAGGGGGCTTATTAGAGACCCAGTACTTC. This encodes CASSLTGGLLETQYF.

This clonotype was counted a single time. CDR3 in amino acids: CAIRISNGRGNEQFF. In DNA form, the CDR3 reads TGTGCCATCAGGATTAGCAACGGGAGAGGGAATGAGCAGTTCTTC. The rearrangement joins TRBV10-3 to TRBJ2-1; D might be TRBD2 (6 bases). The CDR3 runs 15 residues. Deletions cut 6 bases from V and 7 bases from J, with 19 bases between. Germline CDR1 and CDR2: ENHRY and SYGVKD.

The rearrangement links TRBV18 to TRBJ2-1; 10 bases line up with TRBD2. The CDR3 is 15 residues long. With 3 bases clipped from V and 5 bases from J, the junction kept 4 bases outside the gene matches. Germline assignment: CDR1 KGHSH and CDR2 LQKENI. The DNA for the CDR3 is TGTGCCAGCTCACCCGTTACTAGCGGGGACAATGAGCAGTTCTTC. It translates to CASSPVTSGDNEQFF. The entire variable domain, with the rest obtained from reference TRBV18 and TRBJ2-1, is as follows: NAGVMQNPRHLVRRRGQEARLRCSPMKGHSHVYWYRQLPEEGLKFMVYLQKENIIDESGMPKERFSAEFPKEGPSILRIQQVVRGDSAAYFCASSPVTSGDNEQFFGPGTRLTVL.

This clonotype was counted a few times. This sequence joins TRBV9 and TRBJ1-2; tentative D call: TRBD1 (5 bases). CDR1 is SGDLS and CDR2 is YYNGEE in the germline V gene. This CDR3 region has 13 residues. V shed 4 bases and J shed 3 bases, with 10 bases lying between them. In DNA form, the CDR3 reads TGTGCCAGCAGCACCGGGGCCTACTATGGCTACACCTTC. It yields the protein CASSTGAYYGYTF.

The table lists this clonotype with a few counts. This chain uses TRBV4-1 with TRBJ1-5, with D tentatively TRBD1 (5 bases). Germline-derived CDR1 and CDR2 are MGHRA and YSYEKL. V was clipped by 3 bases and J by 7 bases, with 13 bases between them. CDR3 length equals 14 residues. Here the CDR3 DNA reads TGCGCCAGCAGCCATATTCTACGGGGGCAGCCCCAGCATTTT. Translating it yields CASSHILRGQPQHF.

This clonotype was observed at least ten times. In nucleotides, the CDR3 is TGTGCCACCAGTGAGAGGACGGTCGGGGAGCTGTTTTTT. Amino acid sequence: CATSERTVGELFF. This chain connects TRBV24-1 to TRBJ2-2; D not resolved. The CDR3 extends over 13 amino acids. V shed 4 bases and J shed 7 bases, with 9 bases lying between them. Per the germline V gene, CDR1 is KGHDR and CDR2 is SFDVKD.

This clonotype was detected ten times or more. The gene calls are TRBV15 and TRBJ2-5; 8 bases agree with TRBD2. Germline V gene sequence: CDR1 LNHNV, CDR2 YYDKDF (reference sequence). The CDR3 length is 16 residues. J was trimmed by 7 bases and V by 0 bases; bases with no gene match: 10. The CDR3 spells CATSRDRGLDIWTQYF. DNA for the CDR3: TGTGCCACCAGCAGAGATAGGGGACTAGATATATGGACCCAGTACTTC.

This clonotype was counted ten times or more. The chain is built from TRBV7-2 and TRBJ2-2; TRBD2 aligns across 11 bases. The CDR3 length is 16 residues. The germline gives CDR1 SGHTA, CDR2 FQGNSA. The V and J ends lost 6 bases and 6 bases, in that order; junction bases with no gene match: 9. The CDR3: CASRSPGLAGSGELFF. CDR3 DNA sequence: TGTGCCAGCAGATCACCTGGACTAGCGGGTTCCGGGGAGCTGTTTTTT.

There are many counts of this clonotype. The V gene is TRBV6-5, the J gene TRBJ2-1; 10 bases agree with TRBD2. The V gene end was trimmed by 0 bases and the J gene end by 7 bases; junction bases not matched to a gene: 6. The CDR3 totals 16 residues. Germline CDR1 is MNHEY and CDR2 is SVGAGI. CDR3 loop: CASSYSRASGSNEQFF. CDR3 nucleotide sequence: TGTGCCAGCAGTTACTCGAGGGCTAGCGGGAGTAATGAGCAGTTCTTC.

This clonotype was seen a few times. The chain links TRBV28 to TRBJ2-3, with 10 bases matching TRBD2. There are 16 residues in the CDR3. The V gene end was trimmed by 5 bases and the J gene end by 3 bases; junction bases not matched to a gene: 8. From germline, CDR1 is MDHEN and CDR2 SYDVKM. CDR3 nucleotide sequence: TGTGCCAGCAGTCCTCTTCTAGCGGGGGTGACAGATACGCAGTATTTT. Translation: CASSPLLAGVTDTQYF.

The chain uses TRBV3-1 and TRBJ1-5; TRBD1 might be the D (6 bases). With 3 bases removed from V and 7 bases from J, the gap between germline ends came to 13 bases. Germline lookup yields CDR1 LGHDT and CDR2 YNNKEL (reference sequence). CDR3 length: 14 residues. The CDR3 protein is CASSQGGGPQPQHF. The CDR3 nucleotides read TGTGCCAGCAGCCAGGGAGGGGGGCCGCAGCCCCAGCATTTT.

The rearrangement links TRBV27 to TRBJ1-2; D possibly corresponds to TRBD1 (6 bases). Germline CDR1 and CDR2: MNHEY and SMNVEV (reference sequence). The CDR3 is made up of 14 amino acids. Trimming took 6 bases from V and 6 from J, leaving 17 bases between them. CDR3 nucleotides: TGTGCCAGCAGCGGACCGGGGGCCCCTCATGGCTACACCTTC. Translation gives CASSGPGAPHGYTF.

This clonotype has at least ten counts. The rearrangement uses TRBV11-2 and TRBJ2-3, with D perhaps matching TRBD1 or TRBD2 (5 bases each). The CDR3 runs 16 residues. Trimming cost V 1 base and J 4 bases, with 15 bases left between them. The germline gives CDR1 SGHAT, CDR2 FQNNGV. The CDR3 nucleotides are TGTGCCAGCAGCTTAGTCCCCGGGACGAGGCCAGATACGCAGTATTTT. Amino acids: CASSLVPGTRPDTQYF.

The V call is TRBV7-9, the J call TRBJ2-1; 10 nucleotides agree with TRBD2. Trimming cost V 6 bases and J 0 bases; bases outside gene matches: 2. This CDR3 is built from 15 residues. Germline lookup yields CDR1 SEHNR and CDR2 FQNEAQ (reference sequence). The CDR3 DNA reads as TGTGCCAGCAGGGCTAGCGGGAGCTCCTACAATGAGCAGTTCTTC. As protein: CASRASGSSYNEQFF.